The entry below describes one T cell receptor (beta chain). The method was immunoSEQ multiplex PCR; TCRdb's version includes in-frame clones alone and lacks a portion of them. The profile covers about 300,000 clones, with approximately 84% appearing a single time and about 4.6% taken by the ten largest. The data originate from a study of blood T cell repertoires in COVID-19. Study at large: Whether acute or convalescent, the COVID-19 samples came from the United States, Italy and Spain. PBMCs, B-cell-depleted T cells, or T cells provided the cDNA or gDNA that made up the material.

V dropped 3 bases and J dropped 4 bases, with 11 bases sitting between them. The CDR3 runs 14 residues. The germline V gene encodes CDR1 SGHRS and CDR2 YFSETQ. This chain links TRBV5-1 with TRBJ1-3, with D perhaps TRBD1 (6 bases). The sequence derives from a man aged 30 to 45 who had recovered from COVID-19. Sample: PBMCs or T cells enriched from blood (not recorded which). The CDR3, as DNA: TGCGCCAGCAGCTCCCCCGGACAGGGAAACACCATATATTTT. It codes for CASSSPGQGNTIYF.